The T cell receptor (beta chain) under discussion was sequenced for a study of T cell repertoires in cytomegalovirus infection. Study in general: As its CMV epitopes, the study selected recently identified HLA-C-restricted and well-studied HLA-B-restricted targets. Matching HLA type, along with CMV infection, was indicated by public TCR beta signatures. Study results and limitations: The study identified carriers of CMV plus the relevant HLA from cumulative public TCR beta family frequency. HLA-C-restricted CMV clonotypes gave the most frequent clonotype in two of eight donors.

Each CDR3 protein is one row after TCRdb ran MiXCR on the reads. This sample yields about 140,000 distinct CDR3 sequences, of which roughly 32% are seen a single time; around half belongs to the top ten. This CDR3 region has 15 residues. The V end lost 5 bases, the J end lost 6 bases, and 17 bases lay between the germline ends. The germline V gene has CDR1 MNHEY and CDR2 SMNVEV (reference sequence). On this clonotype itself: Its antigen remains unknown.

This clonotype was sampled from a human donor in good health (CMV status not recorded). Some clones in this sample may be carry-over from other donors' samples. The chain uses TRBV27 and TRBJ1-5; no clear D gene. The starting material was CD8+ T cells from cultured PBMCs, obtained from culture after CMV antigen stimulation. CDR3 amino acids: CASSARGSSSQPQHF. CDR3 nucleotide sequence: TGTGCCAGCAGTGCCCGCGGCAGCTCCAGTCAGCCCCAGCATTTT.